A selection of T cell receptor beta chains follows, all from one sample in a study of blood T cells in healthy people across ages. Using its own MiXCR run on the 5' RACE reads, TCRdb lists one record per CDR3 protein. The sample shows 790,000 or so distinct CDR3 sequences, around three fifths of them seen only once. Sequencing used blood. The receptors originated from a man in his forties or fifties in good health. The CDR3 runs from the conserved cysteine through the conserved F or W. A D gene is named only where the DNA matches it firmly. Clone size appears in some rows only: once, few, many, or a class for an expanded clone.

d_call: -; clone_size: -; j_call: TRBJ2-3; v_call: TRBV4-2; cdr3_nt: TGTGCCAGCAGGGGGGAAGCGAACATTGGTACGCAGTATTTT; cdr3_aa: CASRGEANIGTQYF
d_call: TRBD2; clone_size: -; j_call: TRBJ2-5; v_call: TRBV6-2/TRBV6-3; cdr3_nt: TGTGCCAGCAGTTTAGATAGCGGGAGTGCGGAGACCCAGTACTTC; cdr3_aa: CASSLDSGSAETQYF
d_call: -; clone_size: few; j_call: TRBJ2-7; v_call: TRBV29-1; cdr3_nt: TGCAGCGTTGCTCCTTCGGGCCTCGACTACGAGCAGTACTTC; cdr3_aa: CSVAPSGLDYEQYF
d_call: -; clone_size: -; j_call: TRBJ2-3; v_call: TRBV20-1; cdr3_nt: TGCAGTGCATCACCTCTGAGCCAGGTTCTAGATACGCAGTATTTT; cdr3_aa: CSASPLSQVLDTQYF
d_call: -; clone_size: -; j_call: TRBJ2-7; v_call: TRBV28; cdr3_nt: TGTGCCAGCACCAACCCCCAGTTGGGGGCCGTCTACGAGCAGTACTTC; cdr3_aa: CASTNPQLGAVYEQYF
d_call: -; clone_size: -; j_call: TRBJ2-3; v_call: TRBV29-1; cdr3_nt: TGCAGCGCCCGAAGTGCCGGATACGCGTATTTT; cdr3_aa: CSARSAGYAYF
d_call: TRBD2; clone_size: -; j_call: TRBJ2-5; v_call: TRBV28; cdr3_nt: TGTGCCAGCAGGCCAACCGGACTAGCGGGGGAGCAAGAGACCCAGTACTTC; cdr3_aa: CASRPTGLAGEQETQYF
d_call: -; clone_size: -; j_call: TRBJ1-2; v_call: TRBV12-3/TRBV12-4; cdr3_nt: TGTGCCAACAGTTTAGTTGCGGGATCGGAGGGCTACACCTTC; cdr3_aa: CANSLVAGSEGYTF
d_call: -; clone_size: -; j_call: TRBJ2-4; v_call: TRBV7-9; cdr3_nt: TGTGCCAGCAGCTCCGCCGGGGACAATCCCAAAAACATTCAGTACTTC; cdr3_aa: CASSSAGDNPKNIQYF
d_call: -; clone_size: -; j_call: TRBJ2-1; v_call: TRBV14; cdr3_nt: TGTGCCAGCAGCCAATTAGGGTGGCGGACTAACAATGAGCAGTTCTTC; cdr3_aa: CASSQLGWRTNNEQFF
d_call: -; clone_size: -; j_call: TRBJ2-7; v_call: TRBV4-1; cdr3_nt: TGCGCCAGCAGCCTACCTATGGGGTACGAGCAGTACTTC; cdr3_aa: CASSLPMGYEQYF
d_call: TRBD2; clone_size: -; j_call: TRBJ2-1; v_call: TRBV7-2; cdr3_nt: TGTGCCAGCAGCTTCGCGGGGGAGACCCAGTTCTTC; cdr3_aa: CASSFAGETQFF
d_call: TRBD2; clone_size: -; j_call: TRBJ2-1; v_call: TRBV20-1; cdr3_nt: TGCAGTGCAACCGGGACTAGCGGGAGACGGGTTGAGCAGTTCTTC; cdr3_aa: CSATGTSGRRVEQFF
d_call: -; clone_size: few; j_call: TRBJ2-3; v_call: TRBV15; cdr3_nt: TGTGCCACCAGCAGAGTGCCAGCTAGCACAGATACGCAGTATTTT; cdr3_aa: CATSRVPASTDTQYF
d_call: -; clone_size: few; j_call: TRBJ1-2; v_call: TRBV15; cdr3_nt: TGTGCCACCAGCAGAGACAGGTCATTGGGAGGCTACACCTTC; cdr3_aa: CATSRDRSLGGYTF
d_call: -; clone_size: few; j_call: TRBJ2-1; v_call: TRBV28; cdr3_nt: TGTGCCAGCAGTGCACAGGGTAATGAGCAGTTCTTC; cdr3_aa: CASSAQGNEQFF
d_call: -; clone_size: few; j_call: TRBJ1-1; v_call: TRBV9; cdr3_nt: TGTGCCAGCAGCGCGCTAACCCGGGAGGGAGATGAAGCTTTCTTT; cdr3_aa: CASSALTREGDEAFF
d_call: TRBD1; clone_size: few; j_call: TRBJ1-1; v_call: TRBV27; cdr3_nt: TGTGCCAGCAGAGGGTGGATAGGGGGCAGAACTGAAGCTTTCTTT; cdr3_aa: CASRGWIGGRTEAFF
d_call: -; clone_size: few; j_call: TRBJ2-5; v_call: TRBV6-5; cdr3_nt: TGTGCCAGCAGAACTGCAGGGGCACAAGAGACCCAGTACTTC; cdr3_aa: CASRTAGAQETQYF
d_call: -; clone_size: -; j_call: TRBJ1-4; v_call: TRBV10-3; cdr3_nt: TGTGCCATCAGTGAAATGACAGGATATAATGAAAAACTGTTTTTT; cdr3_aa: CAISEMTGYNEKLFF
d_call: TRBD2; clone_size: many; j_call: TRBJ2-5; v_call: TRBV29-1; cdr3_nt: TGCAGCGTTAGACTAGCGGGACTACAAGAGACCCAGTACTTC; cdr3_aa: CSVRLAGLQETQYF
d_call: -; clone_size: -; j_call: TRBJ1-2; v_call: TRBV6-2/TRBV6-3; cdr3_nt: TGTGCCAGCGGTGCGGGTTACTATGGCTACACCTTC; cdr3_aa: CASGAGYYGYTF
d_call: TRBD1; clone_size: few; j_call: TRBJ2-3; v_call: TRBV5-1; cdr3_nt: TGCGCCAGCAGCTTGAGGCAGGGGGCAACTAGCACAGATACGCAGTATTTT; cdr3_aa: CASSLRQGATSTDTQYF
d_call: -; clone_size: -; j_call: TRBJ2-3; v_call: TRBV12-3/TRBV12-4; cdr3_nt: TGTGCCAGCAGTCTTTCTCCGCGGCCCAACGAGAGAGATACGCAGTATTTT; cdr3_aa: CASSLSPRPNERDTQYF
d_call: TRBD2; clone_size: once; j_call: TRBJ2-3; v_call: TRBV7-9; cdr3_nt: TGTGCCAGCAGCTTGTGGATAGCGGGGGGTATCACAGATACGCAGTATTTT; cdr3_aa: CASSLWIAGGITDTQYF
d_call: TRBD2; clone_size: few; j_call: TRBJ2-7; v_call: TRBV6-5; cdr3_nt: TGTGCCAGCAGTTATTGGTCCCTAGCGGGAGACCGTAGCTTAGACGAGCAGTACTTC; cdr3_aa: CASSYWSLAGDRSLDEQYF
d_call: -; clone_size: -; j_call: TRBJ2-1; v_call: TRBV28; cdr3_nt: TGTGCCAGCAGACCGACAGGCATACCCCCCTCCTACAATGAGCAGTTCTTC; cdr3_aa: CASRPTGIPPSYNEQFF
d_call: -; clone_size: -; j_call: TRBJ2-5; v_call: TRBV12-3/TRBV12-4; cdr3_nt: TGTGCCAGCAGAGCCGACCTTAAAGAAGAGACCCAGTACTTC; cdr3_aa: CASRADLKEETQYF
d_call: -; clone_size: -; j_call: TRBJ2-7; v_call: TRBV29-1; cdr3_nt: TGCAGCGTTATGACAGAGATCTACGAGCAGTACTTC; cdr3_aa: CSVMTEIYEQYF
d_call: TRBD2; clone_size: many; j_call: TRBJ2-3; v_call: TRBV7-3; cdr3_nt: TGTGCCAGCAGCTTAAGCGGGAGGCAGTCAGATACGCAGTATTTT; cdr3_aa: CASSLSGRQSDTQYF
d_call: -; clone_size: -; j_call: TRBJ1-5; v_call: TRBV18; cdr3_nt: TGTGCCAGCTCACCAGTTGATAGCCAGCCCCAGCATTTT; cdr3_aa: CASSPVDSQPQHF
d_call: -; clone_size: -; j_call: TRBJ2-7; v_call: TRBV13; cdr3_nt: TGTGCCAGCAGCCCTATGCTAGTTTACGAGCAGTACTTC; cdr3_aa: CASSPMLVYEQYF
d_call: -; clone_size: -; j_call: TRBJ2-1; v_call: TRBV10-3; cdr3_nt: TGTGCCATCAGTGAGCGGGAGAGGGGCAATGAACAGTTCTTC; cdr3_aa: CAISERERGNEQFF
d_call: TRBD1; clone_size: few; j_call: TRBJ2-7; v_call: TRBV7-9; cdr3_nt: TGTGCCAGCAGACCCACCCCGGGACAGCTCTCCTACGAGCAGTACTTC; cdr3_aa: CASRPTPGQLSYEQYF
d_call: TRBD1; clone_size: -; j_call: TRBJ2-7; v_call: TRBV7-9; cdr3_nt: TGTGCCAGCAGCGAGAGTCGCAGGGGGCACGACGAGCAGTACTTC; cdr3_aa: CASSESRRGHDEQYF
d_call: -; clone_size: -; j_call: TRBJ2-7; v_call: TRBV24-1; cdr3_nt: TGTGCCACCAGGGAGTCGGCATACGAGCAGTACTTC; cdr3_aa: CATRESAYEQYF
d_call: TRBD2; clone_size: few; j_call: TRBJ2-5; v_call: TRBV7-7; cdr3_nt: TGTGCCAGCAGCTTAGGTGGTAGCGGGAAAGAGACCCAGTACTTC; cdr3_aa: CASSLGGSGKETQYF
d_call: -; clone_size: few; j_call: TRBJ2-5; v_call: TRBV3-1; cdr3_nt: TGTGCCAGCAGCCAACCCTCGGACACCGAAGAGACCCAGTACTTC; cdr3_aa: CASSQPSDTEETQYF
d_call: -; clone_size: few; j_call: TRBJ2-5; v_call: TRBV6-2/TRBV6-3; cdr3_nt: TGTGCCAGCCTGTGGGGATTGGGACGGGAGACCCAGTACTTC; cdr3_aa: CASLWGLGRETQYF
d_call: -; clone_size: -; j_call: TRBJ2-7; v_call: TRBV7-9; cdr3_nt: TGTGCCGGACTCACACCTTTTGGGAATGAGCAGTACTTC; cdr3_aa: CAGLTPFGNEQYF
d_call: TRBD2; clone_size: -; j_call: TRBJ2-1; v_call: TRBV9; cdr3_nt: TGTGCCAGCAGCGACCGACTAGCGGTAGAGCAGTTCTTC; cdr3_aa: CASSDRLAVEQFF
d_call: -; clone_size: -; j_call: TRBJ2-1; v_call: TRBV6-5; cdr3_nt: TGTGCCAGCAGCATGACAGGTTCCCGTGAGCAGTTCTTC; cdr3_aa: CASSMTGSREQFF
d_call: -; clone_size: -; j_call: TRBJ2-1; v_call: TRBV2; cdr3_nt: TGTGCCAGCAGTCGTGACAGGGTGGTGGGACTCCAGACGCGTGAGCAGTTCTTC; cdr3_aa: CASSRDRVVGLQTREQFF
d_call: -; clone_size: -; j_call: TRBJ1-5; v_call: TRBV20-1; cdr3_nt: TGCAGTGCTAGCGCTGGGGATCGGCCCCAGCATTTT; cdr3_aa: CSASAGDRPQHF
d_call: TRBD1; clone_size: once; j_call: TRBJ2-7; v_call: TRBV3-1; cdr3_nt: TGTGCCAGCAGCCACCGGGGACAGTACTACGAGCAGTACTTC; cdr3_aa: CASSHRGQYYEQYF
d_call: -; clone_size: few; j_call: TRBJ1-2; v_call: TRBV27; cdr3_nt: TGTGCCAGCAGTTTATTGGGATGGGGGTCGGATGGCTACACCTTC; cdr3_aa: CASSLLGWGSDGYTF
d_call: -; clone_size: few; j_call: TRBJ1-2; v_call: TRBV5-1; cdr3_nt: TGCGCCAGCAGCTTGCTGGAGGGAAGGTATGGCTACACCTTC; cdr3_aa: CASSLLEGRYGYTF
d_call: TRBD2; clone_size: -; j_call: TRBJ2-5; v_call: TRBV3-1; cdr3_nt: TGTGCCAGCAACACGGGACTAGCTTATGATGAGCAGTACTTC; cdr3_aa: CASNTGLAYDEQYF
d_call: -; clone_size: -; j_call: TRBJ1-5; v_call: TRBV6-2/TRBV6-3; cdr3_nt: TGTGCCAGCGGTATAATAGAAGGTCAGCCCCAGCATTTT; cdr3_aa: CASGIIEGQPQHF
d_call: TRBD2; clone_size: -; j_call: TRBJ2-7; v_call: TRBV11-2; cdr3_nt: TGTGCCAGCAGCTTGTTGACTAGCGGGGGACTATACAATGAGCAGTACTTC; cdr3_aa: CASSLLTSGGLYNEQYF
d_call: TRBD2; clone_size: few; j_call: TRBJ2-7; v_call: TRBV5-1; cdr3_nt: TGCGCCAGCAGCTTGGAGGCTAGCGGGAGCTCCTACGAGCAGTACTTC; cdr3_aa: CASSLEASGSSYEQYF
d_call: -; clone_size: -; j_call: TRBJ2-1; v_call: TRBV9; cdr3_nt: TGTGCCAGCAGCGTAGGGACCGATGACTACAATGAGCAGTTCTTC; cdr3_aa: CASSVGTDDYNEQFF
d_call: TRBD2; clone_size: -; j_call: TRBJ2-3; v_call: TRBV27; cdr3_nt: TGTGCCAGCAGGATCGGACTAGCCGCAGATACGCAGTATTTT; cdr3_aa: CASRIGLAADTQYF
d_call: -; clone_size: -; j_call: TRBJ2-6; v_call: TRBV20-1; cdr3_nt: TGCAGTGCCCCGCACCAGGGATCCGGGGCCAACGTCCTGACTTTC; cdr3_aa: CSAPHQGSGANVLTF
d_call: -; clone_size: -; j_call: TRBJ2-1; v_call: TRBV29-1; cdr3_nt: TGCAGCGCCACCCGAGGGACGAACTCCTACGAGCAGTTCTTC; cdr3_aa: CSATRGTNSYEQFF
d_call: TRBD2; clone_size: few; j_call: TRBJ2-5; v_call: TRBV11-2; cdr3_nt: TGTGCCAGCAGCTTACAGAGCGGGAGAGTTGGGACCCAGTACTTC; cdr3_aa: CASSLQSGRVGTQYF
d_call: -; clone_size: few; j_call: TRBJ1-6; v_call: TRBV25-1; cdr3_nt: TGTGCCAGCAGCGTTGGACAGAACTATAATTCACCCCTCCACTTT; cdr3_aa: CASSVGQNYNSPLHF
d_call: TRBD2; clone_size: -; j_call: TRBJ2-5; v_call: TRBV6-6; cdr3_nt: TGTGGCAGCAGTGGACTAGCGGGGGGGCTCGAGACCCAGTACTTC; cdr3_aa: CGSSGLAGGLETQYF
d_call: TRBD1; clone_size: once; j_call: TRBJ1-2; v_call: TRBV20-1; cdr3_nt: TGCAGTGTCATCGGACAGGACTATGGCTACACCTTC; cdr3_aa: CSVIGQDYGYTF
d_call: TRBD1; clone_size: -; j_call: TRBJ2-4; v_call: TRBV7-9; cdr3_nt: TGTGCCAGCAGCCAGGGGGTGGGCAAAAACATTCAGTACTTC; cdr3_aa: CASSQGVGKNIQYF